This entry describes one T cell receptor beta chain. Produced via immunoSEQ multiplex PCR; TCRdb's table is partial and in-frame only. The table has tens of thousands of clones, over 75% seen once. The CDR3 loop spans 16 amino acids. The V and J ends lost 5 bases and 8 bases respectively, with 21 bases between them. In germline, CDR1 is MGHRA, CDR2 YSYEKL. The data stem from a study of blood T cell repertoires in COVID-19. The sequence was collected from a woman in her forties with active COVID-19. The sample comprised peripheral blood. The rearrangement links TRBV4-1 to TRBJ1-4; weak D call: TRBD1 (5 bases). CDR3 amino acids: CASSVRFGGEGEKLFF. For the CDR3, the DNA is TGCGCCAGCAGCGTCCGGTTTGGGGGGGAAGGAGAAAAACTGTTTTTT.